These T cell receptor beta chains were read from a single sample in a study of cytomegalovirus exposure and HLA in healthy donors. The data were produced by immunoSEQ multiplex PCR, yet TCRdb's version contains in-frame clones alone and is incomplete. The sample has 37,000 or so clones; roughly 76% are singletons. The sample taken for sequencing was PBMCs. These TCRs come from a woman in her thirties or forties in good health and CMV-seronegative. Both conserved end residues are trimmed from each CDR3. Fields, in order: clone size, CDR3 length, V gene, J gene, CDR3 protein. Not all rows give a size; the values are once, few, many and, for expanded clones, a class.

few	12	TRBV6-6	TRBJ1-3	ASSYDRGGNTIY
-	14	TRBV7-4	TRBJ1-1	ASSQGTGVKDTEAF
-	10	TRBV2	TRBJ1-1	ARRTDYTEAF
-	13	TRBV7-9	TRBJ1-6	ASSLEGQFNSPLH
-	14	TRBV7-9	TRBJ2-5	ASSLVGTWAQETQY
-	12	TRBV29-1	TRBJ1-2	SVEDQSGASGYT
-	13	TRBV11-2	TRBJ2-3	ASSPIRGGTDTQY
-	11	TRBV7-2	TRBJ1-2	ASSVNMRGGYT
-	12	TRBV4-1	TRBJ1-2	ASSQDPGEGGYT
-	11	TRBV6-1	TRBJ1-2	ASTWTGAYGYT
-	12	TRBV5-5	TRBJ1-2	ASSWNEGLGGYT
-	16	TRBV4-2	TRBJ1-3	ASSQEGPGTGSGNTIY
-	11	TRBV6-1	TRBJ2-2	ASSIQSTGELF
-	10	TRBV29-1	TRBJ1-2	SGRQGNYGYT
-	12	TRBV7-2	TRBJ1-1	ASSPGQGHTEAF
-	13	TRBV2	TRBJ2-1	ASSRRLAGVPEQF
once	11	TRBV29-1	TRBJ2-5	SVDMNRAETQY
-	14	TRBV14	TRBJ2-3	ASSQTSGPSTDTQY
-	11	TRBV6-1	TRBJ2-7	ASSESGENEQY
few	12	TRBV5-8	TRBJ1-5	ASSFGFNNQPQH
-	11	TRBV2	TRBJ1-2	ASSVLQGGGYT
-	12	TRBV9	TRBJ2-7	ASSTGLGRYEQY
-	12	TRBV5-8	TRBJ1-2	ASTLWRGSYGYT
-	13	TRBV5-4	TRBJ1-4	ASSLGGATNEKLF
-	13	TRBV5-1	TRBJ1-5	ASSLWGEGNQPQH
-	12	TRBV29-1	TRBJ2-3	SANPVYSTDTQY
once	14	TRBV28	TRBJ2-3	ASSLFVSGNTDTQY
-	15	TRBV7-9	TRBJ2-3	ASSLGAAGNRVDTQY
-	11	TRBV5-1	TRBJ2-5	ASRRTPQETQY
-	13	TRBV7-2	TRBJ2-1	ASSSSGGAWDEQF
few	12	TRBV6-1	TRBJ2-7	ASSEQGLSYEQY
-	10	TRBV10-2	TRBJ2-5	ASSTGGGTQY
-	13	TRBV5-6	TRBJ1-6	ASSFQERYNSPLH
once	13	TRBV7-9	TRBJ1-2	ASSTPGTGAYGYT
-	12	TRBV19	TRBJ2-3	ASQDRGRTDTQY
few	12	TRBV7-7	TRBJ2-5	ASSYTGTGETQY